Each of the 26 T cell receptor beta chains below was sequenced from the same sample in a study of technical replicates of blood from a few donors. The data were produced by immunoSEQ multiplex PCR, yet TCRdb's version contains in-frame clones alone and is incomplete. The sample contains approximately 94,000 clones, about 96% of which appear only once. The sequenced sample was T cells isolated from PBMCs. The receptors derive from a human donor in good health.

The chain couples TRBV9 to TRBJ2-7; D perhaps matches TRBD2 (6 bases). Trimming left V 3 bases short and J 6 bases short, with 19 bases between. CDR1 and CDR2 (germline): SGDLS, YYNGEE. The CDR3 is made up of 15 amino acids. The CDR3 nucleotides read TGTGCCAGCAGCGGATTGTCGGGACTGGGTCGCGAGCAGTACTTC. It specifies CASSGLSGLGREQYF. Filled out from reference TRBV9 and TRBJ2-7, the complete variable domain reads DSGVTQTPKHLITATGQRVTLRCSPRSGDLSVYWYQQSLDQGLQFLIQYYNGEERAKGNILERFSAQQFPDLHSELNLSSLELGDSALYFCASSGLSGLGREQYFGPGTRLTVT.

The CDR3 sequence is CASTRGPSGTGELFF. In DNA, the CDR3 is TGTGCCAGCACCCGAGGGCCTAGCGGCACCGGGGAGCTGTTTTTT. The chain recombines TRBV6-6 with TRBJ2-2; TRBD2 matches at 7 bases. Germline CDR1 MNHNY, CDR2 SVGAGI (reference sequence). The V and J ends lost 7 bases and 4 bases, in that order; junction bases with no gene match: 9. This CDR3 is 15 amino acids long.

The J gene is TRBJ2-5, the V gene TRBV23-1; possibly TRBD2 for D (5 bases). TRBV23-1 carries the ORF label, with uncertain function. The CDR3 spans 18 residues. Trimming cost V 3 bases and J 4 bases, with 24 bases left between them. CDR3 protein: CASSHSTTRRSRVETQYF. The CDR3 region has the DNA TGCGCCAGCAGTCACTCTACCACCAGACGGTCGAGGGTAGAGACCCAGTACTTC.

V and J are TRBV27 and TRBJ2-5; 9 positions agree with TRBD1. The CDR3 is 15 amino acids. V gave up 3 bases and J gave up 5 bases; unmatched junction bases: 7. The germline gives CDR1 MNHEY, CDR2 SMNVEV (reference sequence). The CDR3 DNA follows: TGTGCCAGCAGTTTCGACAGGGGGACGAGGGAGACCCAGTACTTC. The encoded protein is CASSFDRGTRETQYF.

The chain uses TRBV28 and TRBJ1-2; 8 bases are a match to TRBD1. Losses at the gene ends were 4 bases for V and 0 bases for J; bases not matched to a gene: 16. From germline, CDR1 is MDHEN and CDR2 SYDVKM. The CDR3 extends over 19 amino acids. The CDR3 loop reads CASSSRDRLPHPANYGYTF. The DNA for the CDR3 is TGTGCCAGCAGTTCCCGGGACAGGCTCCCTCATCCAGCTAACTATGGCTACACCTTC.

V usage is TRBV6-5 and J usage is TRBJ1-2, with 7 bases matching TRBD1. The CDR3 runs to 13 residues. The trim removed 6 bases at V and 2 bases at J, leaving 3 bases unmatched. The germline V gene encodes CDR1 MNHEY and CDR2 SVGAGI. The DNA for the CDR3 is TGTGCCAGCAGGGCGACAGGGAACTATGGCTACACCTTC. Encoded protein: CASRATGNYGYTF.

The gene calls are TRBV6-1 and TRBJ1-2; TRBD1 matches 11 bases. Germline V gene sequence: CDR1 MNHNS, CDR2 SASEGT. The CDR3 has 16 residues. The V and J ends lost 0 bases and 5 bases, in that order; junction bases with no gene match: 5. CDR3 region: CASSEAPGDRGYGYTF. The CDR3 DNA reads TGTGCCAGCAGTGAAGCGCCCGGGGACAGGGGGTATGGCTACACCTTC.

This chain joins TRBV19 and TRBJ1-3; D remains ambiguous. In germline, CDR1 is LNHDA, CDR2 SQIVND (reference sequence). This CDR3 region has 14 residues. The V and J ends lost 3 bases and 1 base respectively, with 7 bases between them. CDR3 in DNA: TGTGCCAGTAGTATTACGGGGTCTGGAAACACCATATATTTT. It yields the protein CASSITGSGNTIYF.

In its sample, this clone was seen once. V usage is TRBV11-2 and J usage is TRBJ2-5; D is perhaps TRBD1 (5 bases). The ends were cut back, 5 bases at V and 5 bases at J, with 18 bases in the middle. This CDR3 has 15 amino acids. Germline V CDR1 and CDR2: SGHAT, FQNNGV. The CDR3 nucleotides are TGTGCCAGCAGCCTTTTTGAAAGGGGAACCGAGACCCAGTACTTC. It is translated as CASSLFERGTETQYF.

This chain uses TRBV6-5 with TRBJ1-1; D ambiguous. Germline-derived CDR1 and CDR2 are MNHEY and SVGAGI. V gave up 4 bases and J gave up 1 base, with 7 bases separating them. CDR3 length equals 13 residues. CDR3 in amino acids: CASSLIENTEAFF. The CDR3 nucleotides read TGTGCCAGCAGTTTGATAGAGAACACTGAAGCTTTCTTT.

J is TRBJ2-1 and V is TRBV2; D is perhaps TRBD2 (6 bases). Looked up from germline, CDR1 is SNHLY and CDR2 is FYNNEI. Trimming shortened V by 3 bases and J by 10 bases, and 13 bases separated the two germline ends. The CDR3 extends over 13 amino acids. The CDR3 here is CASSDPSDEEQFF. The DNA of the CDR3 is TGTGCCAGCAGTGACCCTAGCGACGAAGAGCAGTTCTTC. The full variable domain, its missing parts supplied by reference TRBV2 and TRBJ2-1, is EPEVTQTPSHQVTQMGQEVILRCVPISNHLYFYWYRQILGQKVEFLVSFYNNEISEKSEIFDDQFSVERPDGSNFTLKIRSTKLEDSAMYFCASSDPSDEEQFFGPGTRLTVL.

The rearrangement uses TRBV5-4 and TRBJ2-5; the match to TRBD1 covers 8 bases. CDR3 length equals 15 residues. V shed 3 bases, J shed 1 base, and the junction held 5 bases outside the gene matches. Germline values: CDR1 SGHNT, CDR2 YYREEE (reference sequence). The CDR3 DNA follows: TGTGCCAGCAGCTCGGGACAGGCGTTCCAAGAGACCCAGTACTTC. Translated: CASSSGQAFQETQYF.

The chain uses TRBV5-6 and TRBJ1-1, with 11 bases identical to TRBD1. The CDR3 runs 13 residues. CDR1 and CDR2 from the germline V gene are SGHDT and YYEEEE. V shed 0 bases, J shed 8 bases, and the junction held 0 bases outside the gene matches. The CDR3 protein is CASSLGTGGEAFF. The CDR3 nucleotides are TGTGCCAGCAGCTTGGGGACAGGGGGCGAAGCTTTCTTT.

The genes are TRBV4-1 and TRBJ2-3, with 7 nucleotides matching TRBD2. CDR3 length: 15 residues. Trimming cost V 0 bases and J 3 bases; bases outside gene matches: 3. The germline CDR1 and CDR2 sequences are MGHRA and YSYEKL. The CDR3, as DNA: TGCGCCAGCAGCCAAGAGGGACTAACTACAGATACGCAGTATTTT. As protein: CASSQEGLTTDTQYF.

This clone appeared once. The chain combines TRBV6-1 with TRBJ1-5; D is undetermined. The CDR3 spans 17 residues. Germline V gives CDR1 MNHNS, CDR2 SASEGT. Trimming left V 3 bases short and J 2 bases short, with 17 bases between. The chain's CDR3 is CASSDFVGGVGNQPQHF. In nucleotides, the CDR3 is TGTGCCAGCAGTGATTTCGTTGGCGGGGTAGGCAATCAGCCCCAGCATTTT.

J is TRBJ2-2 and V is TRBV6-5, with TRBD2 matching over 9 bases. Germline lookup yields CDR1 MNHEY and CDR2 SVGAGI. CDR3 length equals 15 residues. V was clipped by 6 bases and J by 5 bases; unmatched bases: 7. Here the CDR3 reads CASRIAGEGTGELFF. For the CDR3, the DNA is TGTGCCAGCAGAATAGCGGGAGAGGGGACCGGGGAGCTGTTTTTT.

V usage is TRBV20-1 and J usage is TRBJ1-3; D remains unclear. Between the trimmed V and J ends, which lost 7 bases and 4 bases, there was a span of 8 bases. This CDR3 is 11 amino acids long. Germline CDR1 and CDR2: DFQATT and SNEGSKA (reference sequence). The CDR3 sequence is CSVVRGNTIYF. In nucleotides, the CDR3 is TGCAGTGTTGTCAGGGGAAACACCATATATTTT.

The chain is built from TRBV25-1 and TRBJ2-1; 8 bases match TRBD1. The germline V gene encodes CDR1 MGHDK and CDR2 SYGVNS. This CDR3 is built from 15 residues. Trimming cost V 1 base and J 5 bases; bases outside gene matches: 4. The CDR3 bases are TGTGCCAGCAGTGAATCAGGGACAGGTAACAATGAGCAGTTCTTC. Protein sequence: CASSESGTGNNEQFF.

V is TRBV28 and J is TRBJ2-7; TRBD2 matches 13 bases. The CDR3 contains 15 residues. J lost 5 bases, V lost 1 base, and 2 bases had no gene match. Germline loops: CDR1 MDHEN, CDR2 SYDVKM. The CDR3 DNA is TGTGCCAGCAGTTTATTGGGACTAGCGGGACACGAGCAGTACTTC. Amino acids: CASSLLGLAGHEQYF.

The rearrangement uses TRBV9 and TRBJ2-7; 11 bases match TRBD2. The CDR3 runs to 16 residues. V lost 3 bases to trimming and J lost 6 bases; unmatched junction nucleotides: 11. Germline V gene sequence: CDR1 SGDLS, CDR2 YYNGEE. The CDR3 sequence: CASSAYTSGRWGEQYF. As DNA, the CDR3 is TGTGCCAGCAGCGCCTATACTAGCGGGAGATGGGGCGAGCAGTACTTC.

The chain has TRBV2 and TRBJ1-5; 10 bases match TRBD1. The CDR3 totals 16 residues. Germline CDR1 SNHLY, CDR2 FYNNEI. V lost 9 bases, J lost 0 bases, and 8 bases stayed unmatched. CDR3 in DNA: TGTGCCAGTAGCGGACAGGGGGTGTATAGCAATCAGCCCCAGCATTTT. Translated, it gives CASSGQGVYSNQPQHF.

Here the CDR3 DNA reads TGTGCCAGCAGCTTAGTGTACCAGGGGCCCACTGAAGCTTTCTTT. Translated: CASSLVYQGPTEAFF. This chain connects TRBV7-8 to TRBJ1-1; D is perhaps TRBD1 (6 bases). Germline V gene lookup returns CDR1 SGHVS and CDR2 FQNEAQ. This CDR3 is 15 amino acids long. V lost 1 base to trimming and J lost 4 bases, with 13 bases between them.

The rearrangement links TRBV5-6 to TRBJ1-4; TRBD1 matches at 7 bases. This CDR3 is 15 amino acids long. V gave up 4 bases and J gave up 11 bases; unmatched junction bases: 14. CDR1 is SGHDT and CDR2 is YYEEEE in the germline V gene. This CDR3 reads CASSMTQGLVDKLFF. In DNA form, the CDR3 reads TGTGCCAGCAGCATGACACAGGGGTTGGTAGACAAACTGTTTTTT. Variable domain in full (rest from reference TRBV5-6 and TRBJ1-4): DAGVTQSPTHLIKTRGQQVTLRCSPKSGHDTVSWYQQALGQGPQFIFQYYEEEERQRGNFPDRFSGHQFPNYSSELNVNALLLGDSALYLCASSMTQGLVDKLFFGSGTQLSVL.

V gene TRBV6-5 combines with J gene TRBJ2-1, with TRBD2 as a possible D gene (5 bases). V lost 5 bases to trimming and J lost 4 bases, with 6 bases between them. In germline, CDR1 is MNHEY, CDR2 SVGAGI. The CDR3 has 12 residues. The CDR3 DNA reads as TGTGCCAGCAGTCGGGGTTACAATGAGCAGTTCTTC. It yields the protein CASSRGYNEQFF.

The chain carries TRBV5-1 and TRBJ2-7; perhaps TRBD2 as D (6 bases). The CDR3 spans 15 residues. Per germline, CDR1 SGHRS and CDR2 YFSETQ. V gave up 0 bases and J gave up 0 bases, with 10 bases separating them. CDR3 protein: CASSLATGSSYEQYF. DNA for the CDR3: TGCGCCAGCAGCTTGGCTACCGGGAGCTCCTACGAGCAGTACTTC.

CDR3 sequence reads: CASSLDRSSEAFF. DNA for the CDR3: TGTGCCAGCAGCCTAGACCGTTCATCTGAAGCTTTCTTT. The rearrangement joins TRBV28 to TRBJ1-1; D remains ambiguous. Germline CDR1 and CDR2: MDHEN and SYDVKM. V shed 6 bases and J shed 6 bases, with 14 bases lying between them. The CDR3 totals 13 residues. Full variable domain (outside the CDR3, taken from reference TRBV28 and TRBJ1-1): DVKVTQSSRYLVKRTGEKVFLECVQDMDHENMFWYRQDPGLGLRLIYFSYDVKMKEKGDIPEGYSVSREKKERFSLILESASTNQTSMYLCASSLDRSSEAFFGQGTRLTVV.